This entry lists 25 T cell receptor beta chains sequenced from one sample in a study of blood T cell repertoires in COVID-19. Assay used: immunoSEQ multiplex PCR; TCRdb lists only in-frame clones, some missing. The sample carries approximately 240,000 clones, around four fifths recorded once. Sample: peripheral blood. The receptors stem from a woman between 55 and 75 years old with active or convalescent COVID-19.

Many counts were recorded for this clone. The chain joins TRBV7-2 to TRBJ1-2, with 7 bases fitting TRBD1. The CDR3 has 15 residues. Germline V CDR1 and CDR2: SGHTA, FQGNSA. The junction had 3 bases not matched to a gene; V was cut back by 0 bases and J by 2 bases. CDR3 sequence reads: CASSLATGDNYGYTF. The CDR3 DNA reads as TGTGCCAGCAGCTTAGCAACAGGGGACAACTATGGCTACACCTTC.

Concerning this clone: The junction does not match germline at one end; this may be a read error. The chain carries TRBV7-7 and TRBJ2-5; tentatively, D is TRBD2 (6 bases). Germline V gene data show CDR1 as SSHAT and CDR2 as FNYEAQ (reference sequence). CDR3 length equals 13 residues. The CDR3 is CASSPQGGETQYF. The CDR3 nucleotides are TGTGCTAGCAGCCCCCAGGGAGGAGAGACCCAGTACTTC.

This rearrangement joins TRBV11-2 to TRBJ1-1; 11 nucleotides match TRBD1. V trimming: 5 bases; J trimming: 3 bases; junction bases outside the gene matches: 8. CDR3 length: 16 amino acids. Germline V gives CDR1 SGHAT, CDR2 FQNNGV. The CDR3 nucleotides read TGTGCCAGCAGCCCCCGGGACAGGGGGGACGACACTGAAGCTTTCTTT. Encoded protein: CASSPRDRGDDTEAFF.

The V gene is TRBV24-1, the J gene TRBJ1-1; possibly TRBD1 for D (6 bases). CDR3 size: 14 residues. Per the germline V gene, CDR1 is KGHDR and CDR2 is SFDVKD. The V and J ends lost 3 bases and 4 bases respectively, with 11 bases between them. CDR3 DNA: TGTGCCACCAGTGATCTGACAGGACTCACTGAAGCTTTCTTT. Protein product: CATSDLTGLTEAFF.

The chain is built from TRBV28 and TRBJ2-5, with D perhaps TRBD2 (7 bases). V was trimmed by 0 bases and J by 2 bases, leaving 13 bases between them. Germline lookup yields CDR1 MDHEN and CDR2 SYDVKM. The CDR3 has 16 residues. CDR3 bases: TGTGCCAGCAGTTTATGGGGGGGGGCAAGACAAGAGACCCAGTACTTC. It encodes CASSLWGGARQETQYF.

The chain couples TRBV7-2 to TRBJ1-4; D may be TRBD1 (5 bases). V was clipped by 2 bases and J by 5 bases, with 15 bases between them. Germline values: CDR1 SGHTA, CDR2 FQGNSA. CDR3 length: 16 residues. CDR3 protein: CASSLWGGSWNEKLFF. CDR3 in DNA: TGTGCCAGCAGCTTATGGGGGGGATCATGGAATGAAAAACTGTTTTTT. Full variable domain (rest looked up from reference TRBV7-2 and TRBJ1-4): GAGVSQSPSNKVTEKGKDVELRCDPISGHTALYWYRQSLGQGLEFLIYFQGNSAPDKSGLPSDRFSAERTGGSVSTLTIQRTQQEDSAVYLCASSLWGGSWNEKLFFGSGTQLSVL.

Only one count was recorded for this clone. This sequence joins TRBV11-1 and TRBJ2-2, with TRBD1 matching 9 bases. V was clipped by 5 bases and J by 3 bases; unmatched bases: 4. The CDR3 has 15 residues. Germline lookup yields CDR1 SGHAT and CDR2 FQDESV (reference sequence). The chain's CDR3 is CASSGDRAYTGELFF. CDR3 bases: TGTGCCAGCAGCGGGGACAGGGCCTACACCGGGGAGCTGTTTTTT. Filled out from reference TRBV11-1 and TRBJ2-2, the complete variable domain reads EAEVAQSPRYKITEKSQAVAFWCDPISGHATLYWYRQILGQGPELLVQFQDESVVDDSQLPKDRFSAERLKGVDSTLKIQPAELGDSAMYLCASSGDRAYTGELFFGEGSRLTVL.

This sequence joins TRBV7-9 and TRBJ2-5; a weak D match, TRBD1 (5 bases). CDR1 and CDR2 (germline): SEHNR, FQNEAQ (reference sequence). CDR3 length: 14 residues. V was shortened by 4 bases and J by 5 bases, with 14 bases between the two germline ends. The CDR3 nucleotides read TGTGCCAGCAGCTCCTCGACAGCCATGGAGACCCAGTACTTC. Its protein product is CASSSSTAMETQYF.

This chain connects TRBV28 to TRBJ2-1; 8 bases fit TRBD2. Germline V gene lookup returns CDR1 MDHEN and CDR2 SYDVKM. Losses at the gene ends were 7 bases for V and 4 bases for J; bases not matched to a gene: 6. The CDR3 length is 14 residues. This CDR3 reads CASTSGGYYNEQFF. CDR3 DNA: TGTGCCAGCACGTCGGGAGGGTATTACAATGAGCAGTTCTTC.

The rearrangement uses TRBV11-2 and TRBJ2-3; D possibly corresponds to TRBD1 (5 bases). The V end was cut by 5 bases, the J end by 1 base, with 13 bases between. Germline CDR1 reads SGHAT; CDR2 reads FQNNGV. The CDR3 consists of 15 residues. CDR3 nucleotide sequence: TGTGCCAGCAGCCGAAAGGGGTTTCGCACAGATACGCAGTATTTT. This sequence encodes CASSRKGFRTDTQYF.

The chain couples TRBV28 to TRBJ2-7; 12 nucleotides line up with TRBD2. CDR3 length equals 13 residues. CDR1 and CDR2 from the germline V gene are MDHEN and SYDVKM. Trimming cost V 5 bases and J 6 bases; bases outside gene matches: 2. The CDR3 DNA sequence: TGTGCCAGCAGTCCGACTAGCGGGGGCGAGCAGTACGTC. Translation: CASSPTSGGEQYV.

V usage is TRBV6-1 and J usage is TRBJ1-5; D gene ambiguous. The germline gives CDR1 MNHNS, CDR2 SASEGT. The V end was cut by 0 bases, the J end by 4 bases, with 7 bases between. CDR3 length: 14 amino acids. The CDR3, as DNA: TGTGCCAGCAGTGAAGCGCCAGGAAATCAGCCCCAGCATTTT. Translating it yields CASSEAPGNQPQHF.

The chain uses TRBV2 and TRBJ2-7, with 10 bases fitting TRBD2. Germline lookup yields CDR1 SNHLY and CDR2 FYNNEI. The junction had 6 bases not matched to a gene; V was cut back by 5 bases and J by 5 bases. The CDR3 is 14 residues long. The CDR3: CASSLSGRGDEQYF. CDR3 nucleotides: TGTGCCAGCAGTCTCAGCGGGAGGGGGGACGAGCAGTACTTC. Filled out from reference TRBV2 and TRBJ2-7, the complete variable domain reads EPEVTQTPSHQVTQMGQEVILRCVPISNHLYFYWYRQILGQKVEFLVSFYNNEISEKSEIFDDQFSVERPDGSNFTLKIRSTKLEDSAMYFCASSLSGRGDEQYFGPGTRLTVT.

The chain links TRBV4-2 to TRBJ2-1; TRBD2 aligns across 7 bases. The germline gives CDR1 LGHNA, CDR2 YNFKEQ. The CDR3 is 19 residues long. The V segment lost 0 bases and the J segment 11 bases; nucleotides outside the gene matches: 22. The CDR3 region has the DNA TGTGCCAGCAGCCAAGAAATGGCGGGAGCCCTAGCACCCCACAGTAAGCAGTTCTTC. Translating gives CASSQEMAGALAPHSKQFF.

The chain links TRBV19 to TRBJ2-5; D might be TRBD1 (6 bases). The V gene lost 3 bases and the J gene lost 3 bases, with 11 bases spanning the gap. The length of the CDR3 is 14 residues. Germline assignment: CDR1 LNHDA and CDR2 SQIVND (reference sequence). CDR3 residues: CASSIVNREETQYF. As DNA, the CDR3 is TGTGCCAGTAGTATTGTAAACAGGGAAGAGACCCAGTACTTC.

V and J are TRBV6-6 and TRBJ2-4; unclear D gene. Germline loops: CDR1 MNHNY, CDR2 SVGAGI (reference sequence). V dropped 5 bases and J dropped 3 bases, with 14 bases sitting between them. The CDR3 runs 15 residues. The CDR3 DNA reads as TGTGCCAGCAGTCCCGCGGTTTTGGGCAAAAACATTCAGTACTTC. Encoded protein: CASSPAVLGKNIQYF.

This chain uses TRBV3-1 (or the pseudogene TRBV3-2) with TRBJ1-2; 7 nucleotides line up with TRBD1. The V gene end was trimmed by 5 bases and the J gene end by 4 bases; junction bases not matched to a gene: 4. CDR1 is LGHDT and CDR2 is YNNKEL in the germline V gene (reference sequence). The CDR3 spans 13 residues. CDR3 nucleotides: TGTGCCAGCAGCGTAGAGGGGGCCTATGGCTACACCTTC. This codes for CASSVEGAYGYTF.

The chain couples TRBV28 to TRBJ1-3, with a possible D match to TRBD1 (6 bases). The germline V gene encodes CDR1 MDHEN and CDR2 SYDVKM. Trimming shortened V by 6 bases and J by 6 bases, and 15 bases separated the two germline ends. This CDR3 comprises 14 residues. The chain's CDR3 is CASRIGGVENTIYF. The CDR3 DNA reads as TGTGCCAGCAGGATAGGGGGTGTGGAAAACACCATATATTTT.

V is TRBV2 and J is TRBJ1-2; 7 nucleotides align to TRBD1. This CDR3 spans 13 amino acids. Looked up from germline, CDR1 is SNHLY and CDR2 is FYNNEI. V shed 5 bases and J 2 bases; nucleotides not matched to a gene: 2. CDR3 DNA sequence: TGTGCCAGCAGTCCACAGGGGAACTATGGCTACACCTTC. Residues: CASSPQGNYGYTF. The whole variable domain, remainder taken from reference TRBV2 and TRBJ1-2, is EPEVTQTPSHQVTQMGQEVILRCVPISNHLYFYWYRQILGQKVEFLVSFYNNEISEKSEIFDDQFSVERPDGSNFTLKIRSTKLEDSAMYFCASSPQGNYGYTFGSGTRLTVV.

The gene calls are TRBV6-4 and TRBJ2-6; D uncertain. CDR1 is MRHNA, CDR2 SNTAGT, per germline. V dropped 5 bases and J dropped 0 bases, with 5 bases sitting between them. This CDR3 region has 14 residues. The DNA of the CDR3 is TGTGCCAGCAGTTTCAACTCTGGGGCCAACGTCCTGACTTTC. Translation gives CASSFNSGANVLTF.

The chain uses TRBV19 and TRBJ2-5; unclear D gene. This CDR3 is 13 amino acids long. Germline lookup yields CDR1 LNHDA and CDR2 SQIVND (reference sequence). Trimming shortened V by 1 base and J by 4 bases, and 7 bases separated the two germline ends. Here the CDR3 DNA reads TGTGCCAGTAGTATAGGGTTGCGAGAGACCCAGTACTTC. Its protein product is CASSIGLRETQYF.

V and J are TRBV19 and TRBJ1-1; 9 bases match TRBD1. CDR1 is LNHDA, CDR2 SQIVND, per germline (reference sequence). The CDR3 sequence is 15 residues long. J gave up 6 bases and V 1 base, and 6 bases lay outside the gene matches. CDR3 residues: CASSIVRTGVAEAFF. CDR3 in DNA: TGTGCCAGTAGTATAGTCCGGACAGGGGTCGCTGAAGCTTTCTTT.

The chain carries TRBV7-2 and TRBJ2-3; TRBD2 matches 13 bases. Unmatched junction bases numbered 8, after V lost 6 bases and J lost 2 bases. CDR1 is SGHTA, CDR2 FQGNSA, per germline. CDR3 length equals 17 residues. CDR3 residues: CASSRRLAGGITDTQYF. CDR3 sequence (DNA): TGTGCCAGCAGTCGACGACTAGCGGGGGGCATCACAGATACGCAGTATTTT.

V and J are TRBV28 and TRBJ1-2; maybe TRBD1 (6 bases). In germline, CDR1 is MDHEN, CDR2 SYDVKM. With 8 bases removed from V and 7 bases from J, the gap between germline ends came to 11 bases. CDR3 length: 11 residues. The CDR3 nucleotides are TGTGCCAGCGGGGGCGCTTTTGGCTACACCTTC. This translates into CASGGAFGYTF.

V usage is TRBV19 and J usage is TRBJ2-1, with D maybe TRBD1 (5 bases). Germline assignment: CDR1 LNHDA and CDR2 SQIVND (reference sequence). The CDR3 has 16 amino acids. With 4 bases removed from V and 4 bases from J, the gap between germline ends came to 17 bases. CDR3 in amino acids: CASSRMTAPTYNEQFF. CDR3 in DNA: TGTGCCAGTAGTAGAATGACAGCCCCTACATACAATGAGCAGTTCTTC.